Below are 2 T cell receptor beta chains sequenced from a single sample in a study of T cell changes during pregnancy in multiple sclerosis. TCRdb's table, derived via immunoSEQ multiplex PCR, lists solely in-frame clones and lacks some. The sample has about 43,000 clones, about 87% seen once. Sample: peripheral blood, taken in the first trimester of pregnancy. The receptors originated from a female donor in good health, enrolled as a control in a pregnancy study.

The J gene is TRBJ1-2, the V gene TRBV6-5, with D perhaps matching TRBD1 (5 bases). The CDR3 is made up of 14 amino acids. Germline V gene lookup returns CDR1 MNHEY and CDR2 SVGAGI. Trimming pared 2 bases from V and 4 bases from J, leaving 11 bases between. CDR3: CASSYSGGGYGYTF. DNA for the CDR3: TGTGCCAGCAGTTACAGTGGGGGGGGCTATGGCTACACCTTC.

V gene TRBV7-8 combines with J gene TRBJ2-2; TRBD1 matches at 10 bases. J lost 5 bases, V lost 4 bases, and 4 bases had no gene match. From germline, CDR1 is SGHVS and CDR2 FQNEAQ. The CDR3 contains 15 residues. This chain's CDR3 is CASSSTGGRTGELFF. CDR3 nucleotides: TGTGCCAGCAGCTCGACAGGGGGCCGGACCGGGGAGCTGTTTTTT.